This TCR beta chain was sequenced for a study of siplizumab effects on memory and regulatory T cells. The CDR3 is 14 residues long. Germline V CDR1 and CDR2: GTSNPN, SVGIG (reference sequence). Trimming removed 3 bases from V and 5 bases from J; junction bases left unmatched: 9. TCRdb's table, derived via immunoSEQ multiplex PCR, lists solely in-frame clones and lacks some. The repertoire includes roughly 100,000 clones, around 93% of them detected once, and approximately 0.32% sits in the top ten. Sequencing used CD4+ T cells sorted from blood. The receptor was isolated from a human donor in good health. V gene TRBV30 combines with J gene TRBJ2-7; 8 positions match TRBD1. CDR3 protein: CAWRIDRGGDEQYF. The CDR3 DNA is TGTGCCTGGAGAATTGACAGGGGAGGCGACGAGCAGTACTTC.